The 6 T cell receptor beta chains reported below all come from one sample, sequenced in a study of T cells in Graves' hyperthyroidism and ophthalmopathy (dated by TCRdb to the late 2010s). Receptor amplification or capture employed multiplex PCR. TCRdb shows the sequencer as Illumina HiSeq 2000. The TCR beta CDR3 regions were amplified from RNA transcripts. For the first round of RT-PCR on the TCR CDR3, the HTBI primer set was used together with the Qiagen OneStep RT-PCR kit. TCRdb reprocessed the public reads (quality trimming at Q25 with fastp, clone calling with MiXCR) and kept in-frame beta chains. Duplicate CDR3 protein sequences are folded into a single record with the most common DNA and genes. Here the sample has fewer than 750,000 distinct CDR3 sequences; roughly 14% occur a single time. The ten largest clones add up to 4.3% of the sample. The sequenced sample was blood. All receptors derive from a woman aged 35 to 49 with Graves' ophthalmopathy.

This clonotype was observed a few times. The genes are TRBV20-1 and TRBJ2-7; 13 bases map to TRBD2. Unmatched junction bases numbered 4, after V lost 5 bases and J lost 6 bases. CDR1 is DFQATT, CDR2 SNEGSKA, per germline (reference sequence). This CDR3 is built from 13 residues. The CDR3 reads CSAGGLAGPEQYF. The CDR3 DNA follows: TGCAGTGCTGGGGGACTAGCGGGACCCGAGCAGTACTTC.

This clonotype has only a few counts. The chain couples TRBV5-6 to TRBJ1-5; tentative D call: TRBD1 (6 bases). V shed 3 bases and J shed 8 bases, with 12 bases lying between them. The CDR3 consists of 13 residues. Germline V gene data show CDR1 as SGHDT and CDR2 as YYEEEE. The CDR3 loop reads CASSSIEGEPQHF. Here the CDR3 DNA reads TGTGCCAGCAGCTCGATAGAGGGGGAGCCCCAGCATTTT.

This clonotype was counted at least ten times. This chain connects TRBV5-1 to TRBJ2-5, with D uncertain. The CDR3 contains 13 residues. Germline V gives CDR1 SGHRS, CDR2 YFSETQ. Trimming cost V 4 bases and J 3 bases, with 10 bases left between them. CDR3 in DNA: TGCGCCAGCAGCAGTGCCTCAAAAGAGACCCAGTACTTC. Protein product: CASSSASKETQYF.

This clonotype turned up a few times. The chain combines TRBV28 with TRBJ2-7, with D perhaps matching TRBD2 (7 bases). Germline V gene data show CDR1 as MDHEN and CDR2 as SYDVKM. V was pared by 6 bases and J by 4 bases, with 19 bases between. The length of the CDR3 is 15 residues. The CDR3 protein is CASSPEGEGQYEQYF. The CDR3 region has the DNA TGTGCCAGCAGCCCGGAGGGGGAGGGCCAGTACGAGCAGTACTTC.

This clonotype was counted only a few times. A much larger clonotype is one base distant, so this may be a read error. This chain connects TRBV28 to TRBJ1-1; D not resolved. Germline CDR1 and CDR2: MDHEN and SYDVKM. Trimming removed 7 bases from V and 0 bases from J, with 15 bases in between. The CDR3 has 15 residues. The CDR3 DNA follows: TGTGCCAGCAACCTCCCTGGGCAGTTGAACACTGAAGCTTTCTTT. It yields the protein CASNLPGQLNTEAFF.

This clonotype has ten or more counts. The chain couples TRBV12-3 or TRBV12-4 to TRBJ2-7, with TRBD2 as a possible D gene (7 bases). V lost 6 bases and J lost 4, with 22 bases in between. CDR3 length equals 16 residues. The DNA for the CDR3 is TGTGCCAGCAGCCTAGGGAGGGGGTCGAACTTATACGAGCAGTACTTC. Translation gives CASSLGRGSNLYEQYF.